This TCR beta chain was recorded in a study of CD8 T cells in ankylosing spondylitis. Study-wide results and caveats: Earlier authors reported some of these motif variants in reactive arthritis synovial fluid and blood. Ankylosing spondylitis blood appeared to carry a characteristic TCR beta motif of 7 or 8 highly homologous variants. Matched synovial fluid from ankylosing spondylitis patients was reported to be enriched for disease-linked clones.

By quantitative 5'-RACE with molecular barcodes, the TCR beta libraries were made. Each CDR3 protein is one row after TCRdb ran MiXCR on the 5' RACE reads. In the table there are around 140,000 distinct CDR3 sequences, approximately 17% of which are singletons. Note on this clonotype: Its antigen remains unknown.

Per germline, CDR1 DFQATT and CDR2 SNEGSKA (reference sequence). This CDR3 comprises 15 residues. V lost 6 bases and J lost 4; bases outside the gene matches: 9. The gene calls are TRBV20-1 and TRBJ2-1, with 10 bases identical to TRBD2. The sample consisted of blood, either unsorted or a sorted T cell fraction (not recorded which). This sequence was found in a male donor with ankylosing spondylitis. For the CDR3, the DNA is TGCAGTGCGAGAATCGGACTAGCGGTATACAATGAGCAGTTCTTC. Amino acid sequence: CSARIGLAVYNEQFF.